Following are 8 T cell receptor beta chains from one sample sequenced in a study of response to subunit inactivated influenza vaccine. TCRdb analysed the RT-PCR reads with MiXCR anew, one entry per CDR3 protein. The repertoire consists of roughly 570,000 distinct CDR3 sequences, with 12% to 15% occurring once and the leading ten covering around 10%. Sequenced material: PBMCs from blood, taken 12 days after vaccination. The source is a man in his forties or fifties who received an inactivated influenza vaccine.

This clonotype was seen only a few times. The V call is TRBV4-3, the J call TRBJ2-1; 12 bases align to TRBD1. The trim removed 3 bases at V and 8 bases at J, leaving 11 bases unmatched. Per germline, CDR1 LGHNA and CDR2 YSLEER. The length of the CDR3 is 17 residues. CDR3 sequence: CASSQGTGGVGVYEQFF. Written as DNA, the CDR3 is TGCGCCAGCAGCCAGGGGACAGGGGGCGTTGGGGTCTATGAGCAGTTCTTC.

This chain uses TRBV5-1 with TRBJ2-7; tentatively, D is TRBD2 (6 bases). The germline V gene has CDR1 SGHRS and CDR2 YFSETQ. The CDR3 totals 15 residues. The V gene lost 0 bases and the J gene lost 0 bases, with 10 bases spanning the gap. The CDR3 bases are TGCGCCAGCAGCTTGGATGTGCGGGGCTCCTACGAGCAGTACTTC. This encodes CASSLDVRGSYEQYF.

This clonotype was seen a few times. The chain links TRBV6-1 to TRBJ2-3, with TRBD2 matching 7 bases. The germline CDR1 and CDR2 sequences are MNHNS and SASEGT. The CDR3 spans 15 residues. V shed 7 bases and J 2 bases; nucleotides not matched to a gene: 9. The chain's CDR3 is CASTLSSGYTDTQYF. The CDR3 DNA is TGTGCCAGCACCCTTTCTAGCGGCTACACAGATACGCAGTATTTT.

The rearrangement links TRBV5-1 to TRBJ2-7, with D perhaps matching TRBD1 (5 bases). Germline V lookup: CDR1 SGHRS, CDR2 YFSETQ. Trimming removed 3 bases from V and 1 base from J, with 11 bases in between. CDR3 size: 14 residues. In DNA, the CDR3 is TGCGCCAGCAGCTCCCTTTCAGGGTCCTACGAGCAGTACTTC. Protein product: CASSSLSGSYEQYF.

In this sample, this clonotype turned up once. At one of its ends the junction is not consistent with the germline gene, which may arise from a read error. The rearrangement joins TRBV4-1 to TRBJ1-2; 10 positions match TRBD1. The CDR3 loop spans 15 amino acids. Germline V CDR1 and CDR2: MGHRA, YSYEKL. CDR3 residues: CASSRSGTGVDGYTF. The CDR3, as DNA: TGCGCCAGCAGCCGTTCCGGGACAGGGGTCGATGGCTATACCTTC.

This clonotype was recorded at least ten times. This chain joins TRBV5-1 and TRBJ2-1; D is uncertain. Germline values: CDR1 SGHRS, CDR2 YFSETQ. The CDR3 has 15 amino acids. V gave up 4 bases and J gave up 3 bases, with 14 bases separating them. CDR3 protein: CASSVMAENYNEQFF. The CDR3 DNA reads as TGCGCCAGCAGCGTGATGGCGGAAAACTACAATGAGCAGTTCTTC.

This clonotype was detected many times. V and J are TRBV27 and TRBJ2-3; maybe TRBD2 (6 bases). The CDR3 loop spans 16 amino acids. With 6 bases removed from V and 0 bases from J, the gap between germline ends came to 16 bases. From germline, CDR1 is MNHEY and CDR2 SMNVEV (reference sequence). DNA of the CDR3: TGTGCCAGCAGCCCCTATGCGGGGACTAGCACAGATACGCAGTATTTT. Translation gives CASSPYAGTSTDTQYF.

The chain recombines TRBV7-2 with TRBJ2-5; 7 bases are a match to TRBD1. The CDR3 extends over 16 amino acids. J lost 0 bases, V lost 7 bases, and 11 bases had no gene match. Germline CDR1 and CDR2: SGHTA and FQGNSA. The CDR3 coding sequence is TGTGCCAGCAAAGGCTTCGGGACAGAAGACCAAGAGACCCAGTACTTC. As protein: CASKGFGTEDQETQYF.